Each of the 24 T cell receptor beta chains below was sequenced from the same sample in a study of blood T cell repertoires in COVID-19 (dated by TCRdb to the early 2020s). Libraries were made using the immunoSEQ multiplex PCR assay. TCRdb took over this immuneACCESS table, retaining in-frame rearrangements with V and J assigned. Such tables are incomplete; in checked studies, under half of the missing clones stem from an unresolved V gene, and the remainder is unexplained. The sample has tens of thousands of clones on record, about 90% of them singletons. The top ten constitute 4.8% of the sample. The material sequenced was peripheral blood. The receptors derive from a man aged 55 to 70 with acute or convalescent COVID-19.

The CDR3 spells CAISDPGDEQFF. The CDR3 nucleotides read TGTGCCATCAGTGACCCCGGGGATGAGCAGTTCTTC. The chain links TRBV10-3 to TRBJ2-1; D possibly corresponds to TRBD2 (5 bases). Between the trimmed V and J ends, which lost 3 bases and 8 bases, there was a span of 8 bases. The CDR3 length is 12 residues. The germline V gene has CDR1 ENHRY and CDR2 SYGVKD.

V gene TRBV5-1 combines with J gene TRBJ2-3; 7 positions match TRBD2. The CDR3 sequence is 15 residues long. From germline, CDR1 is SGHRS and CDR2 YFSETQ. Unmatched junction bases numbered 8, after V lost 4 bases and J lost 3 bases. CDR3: CASSPGGSGTDTQYF. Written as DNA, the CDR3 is TGCGCCAGCAGCCCCGGGGGGAGCGGGACAGATACGCAGTATTTT. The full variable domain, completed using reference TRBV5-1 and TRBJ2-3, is KAGVTQTPRYLIKTRGQQVTLSCSPISGHRSVSWYQQTPGQGLQFLFEYFSETQRNKGNFPGRFSGRQFSNSRSEMNVSTLELGDSALYLCASSPGGSGTDTQYFGPGTRLTVL.

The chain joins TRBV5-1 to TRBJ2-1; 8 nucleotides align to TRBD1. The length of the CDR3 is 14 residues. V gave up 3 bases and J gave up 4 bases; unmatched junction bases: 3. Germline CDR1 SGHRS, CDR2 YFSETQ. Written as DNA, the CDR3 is TGCGCCAGCAGCTCAGGGGGCGTATACAATGAGCAGTTCTTC. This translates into CASSSGGVYNEQFF.

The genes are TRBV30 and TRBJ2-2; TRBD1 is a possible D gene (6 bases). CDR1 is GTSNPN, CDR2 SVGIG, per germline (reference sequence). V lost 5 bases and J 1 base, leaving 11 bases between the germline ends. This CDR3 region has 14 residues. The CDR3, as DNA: TGTGCCTGGTCCGGACAGATGAACACCGGGGAGCTGTTTTTT. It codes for CAWSGQMNTGELFF.

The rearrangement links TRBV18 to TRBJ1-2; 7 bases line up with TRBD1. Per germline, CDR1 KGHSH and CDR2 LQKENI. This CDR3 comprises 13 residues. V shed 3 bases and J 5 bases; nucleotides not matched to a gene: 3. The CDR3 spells CASSPGTEYGYTF. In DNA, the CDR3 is TGTGCCAGCTCACCTGGGACAGAATATGGCTACACCTTC.

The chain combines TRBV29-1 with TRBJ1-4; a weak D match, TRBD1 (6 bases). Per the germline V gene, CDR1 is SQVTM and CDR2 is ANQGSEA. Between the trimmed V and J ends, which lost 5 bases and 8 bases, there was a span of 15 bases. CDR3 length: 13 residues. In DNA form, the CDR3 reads TGCAGCGTTTGGCCAGGGGTAGGGGAAAAACTGTTTTTT. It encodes CSVWPGVGEKLFF.

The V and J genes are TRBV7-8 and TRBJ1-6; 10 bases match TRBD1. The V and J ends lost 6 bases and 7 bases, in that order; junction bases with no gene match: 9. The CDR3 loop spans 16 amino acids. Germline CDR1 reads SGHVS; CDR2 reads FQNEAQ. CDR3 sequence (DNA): TGTGCCAGCAGGAGACAGGGGGCTGACCGAAATTCACCCCTCCACTTT. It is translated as CASRRQGADRNSPLHF.

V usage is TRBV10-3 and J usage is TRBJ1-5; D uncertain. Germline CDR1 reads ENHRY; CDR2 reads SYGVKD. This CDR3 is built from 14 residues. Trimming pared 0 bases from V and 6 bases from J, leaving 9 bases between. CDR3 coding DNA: TGTGCCATCAGTGAGTCGATGAACAGTCAGCCCCAGCATTTT. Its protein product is CAISESMNSQPQHF.

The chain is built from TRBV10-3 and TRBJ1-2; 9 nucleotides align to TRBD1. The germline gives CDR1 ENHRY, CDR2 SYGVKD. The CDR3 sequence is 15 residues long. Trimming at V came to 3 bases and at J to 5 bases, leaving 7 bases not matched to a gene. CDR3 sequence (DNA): TGTGCCATCAGTGATCCGGACAGGGGAACATATGGCTACACCTTC. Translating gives CAISDPDRGTYGYTF.

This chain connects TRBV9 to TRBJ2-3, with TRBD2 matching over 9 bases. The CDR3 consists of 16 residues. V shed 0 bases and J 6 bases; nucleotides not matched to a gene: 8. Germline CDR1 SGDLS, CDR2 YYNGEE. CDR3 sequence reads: CASSVVGSGSSDTQYF. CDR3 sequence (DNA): TGTGCCAGCAGCGTAGTAGGTAGCGGGAGCAGCGATACGCAGTATTTT.

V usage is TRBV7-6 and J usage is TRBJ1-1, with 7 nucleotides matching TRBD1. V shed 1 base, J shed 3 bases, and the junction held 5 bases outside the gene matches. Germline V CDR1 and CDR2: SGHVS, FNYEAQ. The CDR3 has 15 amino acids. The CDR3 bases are TGTGCCAGCAGCTTAGTTGGCAGGGGGGACACTGAAGCTTTCTTT. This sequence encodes CASSLVGRGDTEAFF.

The CDR3 DNA reads as TGTGCCAGCTCACCCTCCACCGGGAAGGGCTATGGCTACACCTTC. This gives the protein CASSPSTGKGYGYTF. The V gene is TRBV18, the J gene TRBJ1-2; unclear D gene. Germline V gene sequence: CDR1 KGHSH, CDR2 LQKENI. The CDR3 runs to 15 residues. V was trimmed by 3 bases and J by 4 bases, leaving 15 bases between them.

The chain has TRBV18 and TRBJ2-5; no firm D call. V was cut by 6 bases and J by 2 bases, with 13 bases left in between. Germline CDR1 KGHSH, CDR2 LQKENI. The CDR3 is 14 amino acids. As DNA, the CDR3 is TGTGCCAGCTCGACCGCGGTAACTCAAGAGACCCAGTACTTC. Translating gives CASSTAVTQETQYF.

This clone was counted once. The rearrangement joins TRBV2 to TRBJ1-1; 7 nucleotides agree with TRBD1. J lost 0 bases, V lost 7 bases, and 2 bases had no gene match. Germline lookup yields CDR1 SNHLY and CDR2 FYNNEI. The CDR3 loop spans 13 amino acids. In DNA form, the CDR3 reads TGTGCCAGCACCACAGGGGTGAACACTGAAGCTTTCTTT. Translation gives CASTTGVNTEAFF. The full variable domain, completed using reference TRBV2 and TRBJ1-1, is EPEVTQTPSHQVTQMGQEVILRCVPISNHLYFYWYRQILGQKVEFLVSFYNNEISEKSEIFDDQFSVERPDGSNFTLKIRSTKLEDSAMYFCASTTGVNTEAFFGQGTRLTVV.

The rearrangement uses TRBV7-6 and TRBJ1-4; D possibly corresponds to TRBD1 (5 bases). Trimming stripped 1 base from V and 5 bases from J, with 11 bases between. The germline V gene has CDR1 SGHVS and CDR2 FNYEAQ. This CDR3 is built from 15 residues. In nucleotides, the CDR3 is TGTGCCAGCAGCTTAGACCAGGGAGGGAATGAAAAACTGTTTTTT. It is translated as CASSLDQGGNEKLFF.

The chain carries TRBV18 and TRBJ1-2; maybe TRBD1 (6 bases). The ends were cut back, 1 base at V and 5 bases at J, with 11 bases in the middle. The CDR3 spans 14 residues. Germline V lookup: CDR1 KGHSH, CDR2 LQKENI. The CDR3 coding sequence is TGTGCCAGCTCACCACTCGCCCAGGGGTATGGCTACACCTTC. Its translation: CASSPLAQGYGYTF.

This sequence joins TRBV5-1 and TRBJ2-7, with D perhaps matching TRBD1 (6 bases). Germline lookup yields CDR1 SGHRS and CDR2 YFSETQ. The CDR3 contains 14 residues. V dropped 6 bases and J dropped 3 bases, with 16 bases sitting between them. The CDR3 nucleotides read TGCGCCAGCACCCTGGGGGCGGCCGACTACGAGCAGTACTTC. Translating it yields CASTLGAADYEQYF. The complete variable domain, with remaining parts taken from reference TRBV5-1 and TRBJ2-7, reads KAGVTQTPRYLIKTRGQQVTLSCSPISGHRSVSWYQQTPGQGLQFLFEYFSETQRNKGNFPGRFSGRQFSNSRSEMNVSTLELGDSALYLCASTLGAADYEQYFGPGTRLTVT.

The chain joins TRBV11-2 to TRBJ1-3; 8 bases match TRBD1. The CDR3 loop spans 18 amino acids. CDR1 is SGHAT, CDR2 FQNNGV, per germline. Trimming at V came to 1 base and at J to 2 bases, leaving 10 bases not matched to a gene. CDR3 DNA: TGTGCCAGCAGCTTAGCCGGTGCCAGGGGGCGAGCTGGAAACACCATATATTTT. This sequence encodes CASSLAGARGRAGNTIYF.

The DNA of the CDR3 is TGCGCCAGCGGGCGCGGGGGTGGTGATTCACCCCTCCACTTT. Amino acids: CASGRGGGDSPLHF. V is TRBV5-1 and J is TRBJ1-6; weak D call: TRBD1 (5 bases). Germline CDR1 and CDR2: SGHRS and YFSETQ. The CDR3 is 14 amino acids. Deletions cut 7 bases from V and 8 bases from J, with 16 bases between.

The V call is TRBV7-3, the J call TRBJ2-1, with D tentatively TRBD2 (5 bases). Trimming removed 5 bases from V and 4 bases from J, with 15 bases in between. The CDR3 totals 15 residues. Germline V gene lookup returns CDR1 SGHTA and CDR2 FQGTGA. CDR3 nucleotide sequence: TGTGCCAGCAGCCCCGGAGGCAGGCCTTACAATGAGCAGTTCTTC. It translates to CASSPGGRPYNEQFF. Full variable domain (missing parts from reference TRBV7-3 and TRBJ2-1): GAGVSQTPSNKVTEKGKYVELRCDPISGHTALYWYRQSLGQGPEFLIYFQGTGAADDSGLPNDRFFAVRPEGSVSTLKIQRTERGDSAVYLCASSPGGRPYNEQFFGPGTRLTVL.

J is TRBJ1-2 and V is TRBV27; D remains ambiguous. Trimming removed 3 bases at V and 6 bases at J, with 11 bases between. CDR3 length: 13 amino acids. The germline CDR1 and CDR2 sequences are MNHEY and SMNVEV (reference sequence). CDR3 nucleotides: TGTGCCAGCAGTTTTAGTCCTCGGGATGGCTACACCTTC. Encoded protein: CASSFSPRDGYTF.

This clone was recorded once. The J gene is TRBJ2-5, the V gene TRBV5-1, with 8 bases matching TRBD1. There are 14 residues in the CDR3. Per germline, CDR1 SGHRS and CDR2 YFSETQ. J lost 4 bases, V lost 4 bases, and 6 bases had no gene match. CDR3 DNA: TGCGCCAGCAGCCCCGGTACAGGGGGAGAGACCCAGTACTTC. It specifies CASSPGTGGETQYF. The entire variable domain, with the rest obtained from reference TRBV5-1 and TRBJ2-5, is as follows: KAGVTQTPRYLIKTRGQQVTLSCSPISGHRSVSWYQQTPGQGLQFLFEYFSETQRNKGNFPGRFSGRQFSNSRSEMNVSTLELGDSALYLCASSPGTGGETQYFGPGTRLLVL.

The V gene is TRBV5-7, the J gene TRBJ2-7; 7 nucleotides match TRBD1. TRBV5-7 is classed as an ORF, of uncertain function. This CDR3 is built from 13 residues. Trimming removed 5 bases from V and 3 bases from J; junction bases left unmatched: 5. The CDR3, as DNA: TGTGCCAGCAGACCCGGGACAGTCTACGAGCAGTACTTC. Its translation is CASRPGTVYEQYF.

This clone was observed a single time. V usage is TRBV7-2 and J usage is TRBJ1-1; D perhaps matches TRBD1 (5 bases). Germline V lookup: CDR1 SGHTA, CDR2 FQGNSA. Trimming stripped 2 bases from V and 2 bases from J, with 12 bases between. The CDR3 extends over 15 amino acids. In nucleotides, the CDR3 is TGTGCCAGCAGCTTAATGGCAGGGACTAACACTGAAGCTTTCTTT. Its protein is CASSLMAGTNTEAFF.